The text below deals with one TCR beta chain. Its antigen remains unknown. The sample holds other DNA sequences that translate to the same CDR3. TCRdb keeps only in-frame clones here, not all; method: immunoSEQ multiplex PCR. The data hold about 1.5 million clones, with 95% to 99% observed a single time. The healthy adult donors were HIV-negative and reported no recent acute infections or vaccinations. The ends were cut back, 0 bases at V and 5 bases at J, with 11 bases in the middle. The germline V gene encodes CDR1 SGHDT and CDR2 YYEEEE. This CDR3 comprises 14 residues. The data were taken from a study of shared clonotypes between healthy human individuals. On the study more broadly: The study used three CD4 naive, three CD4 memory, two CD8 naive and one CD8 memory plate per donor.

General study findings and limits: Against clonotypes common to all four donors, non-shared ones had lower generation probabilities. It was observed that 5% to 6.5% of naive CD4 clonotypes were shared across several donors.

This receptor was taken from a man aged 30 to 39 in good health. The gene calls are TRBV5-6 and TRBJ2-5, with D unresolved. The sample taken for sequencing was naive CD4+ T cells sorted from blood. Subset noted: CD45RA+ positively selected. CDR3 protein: CASSLVGRQETQYF. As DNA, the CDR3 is TGTGCCAGCAGCTTGGTCGGTAGGCAGGAGACCCAGTACTTC.